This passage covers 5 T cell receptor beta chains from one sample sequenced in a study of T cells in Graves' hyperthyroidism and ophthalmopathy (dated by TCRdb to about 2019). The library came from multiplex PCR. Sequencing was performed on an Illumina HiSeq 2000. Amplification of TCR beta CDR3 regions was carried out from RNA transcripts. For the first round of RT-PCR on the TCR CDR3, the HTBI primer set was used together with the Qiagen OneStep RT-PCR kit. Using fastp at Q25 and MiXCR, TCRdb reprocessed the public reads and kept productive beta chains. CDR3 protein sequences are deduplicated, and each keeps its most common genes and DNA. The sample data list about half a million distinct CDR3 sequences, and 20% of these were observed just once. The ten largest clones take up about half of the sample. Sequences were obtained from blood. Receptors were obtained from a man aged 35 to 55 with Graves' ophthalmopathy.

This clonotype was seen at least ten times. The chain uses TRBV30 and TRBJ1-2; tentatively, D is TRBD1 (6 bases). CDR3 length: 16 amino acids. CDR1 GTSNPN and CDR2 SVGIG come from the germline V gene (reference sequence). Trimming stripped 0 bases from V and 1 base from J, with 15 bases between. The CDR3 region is CAWSVLGQPLNYGYTF. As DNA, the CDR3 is TGTGCCTGGAGTGTTTTAGGACAGCCACTTAACTATGGCTACACCTTC.

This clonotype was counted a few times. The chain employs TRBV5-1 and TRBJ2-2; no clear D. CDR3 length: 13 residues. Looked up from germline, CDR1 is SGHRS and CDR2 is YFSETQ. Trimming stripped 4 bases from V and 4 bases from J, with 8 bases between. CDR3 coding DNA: TGCGCCAGCAGCACCCCAGGCACCGGGGAGCTGTTTTTT. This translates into CASSTPGTGELFF.

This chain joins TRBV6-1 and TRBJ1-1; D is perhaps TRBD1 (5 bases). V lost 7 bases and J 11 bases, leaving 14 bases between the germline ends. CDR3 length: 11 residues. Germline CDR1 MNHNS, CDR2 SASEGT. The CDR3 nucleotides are TGTGCCAGCATGCAGGCAGGGACTGCTTTCTTT. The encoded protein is CASMQAGTAFF.

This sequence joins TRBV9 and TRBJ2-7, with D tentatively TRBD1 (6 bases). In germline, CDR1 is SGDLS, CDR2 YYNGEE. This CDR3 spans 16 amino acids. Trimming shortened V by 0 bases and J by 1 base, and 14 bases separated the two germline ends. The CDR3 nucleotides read TGTGCCAGCAGCGTAGGTGGCCAGGGGAATTCCTACGAGCAGTACTTC. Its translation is CASSVGGQGNSYEQYF.

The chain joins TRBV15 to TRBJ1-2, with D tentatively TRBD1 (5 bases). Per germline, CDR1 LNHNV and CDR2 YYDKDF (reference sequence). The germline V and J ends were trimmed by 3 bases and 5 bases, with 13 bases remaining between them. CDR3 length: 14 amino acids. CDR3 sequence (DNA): TGTGCCACCAGCAGGGGACTTAACGCTTATGGCTACACCTTC. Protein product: CATSRGLNAYGYTF.